The sequence of this T cell receptor beta chain was determined in a study of shared clonotypes between healthy human individuals. Study summary: Three plates were used per donor for CD4 naive, three for CD4 memory, two for CD8 naive and one for CD8 memory. General study results and limits: Investigators expected sequencing depth to affect clonotype sharing among donors.

Details on this clone: As yet, its antigen is unknown.

Generated by immunoSEQ multiplex PCR, the TCRdb table keeps only in-frame clones and is missing some. The sample includes 2 million to 3 million clones, more than 85% of them seen just once. The sequence was obtained from a young man in good health. Some clones in this sample may be carry-over from other donors' samples. The material sequenced was naive CD4+ T cells from PBMCs. Subset described: CD45RA+ positively selected.

The CDR3 DNA reads TGTGCCAGCAGCTGGAGAAGCACCGGGGAGCTGTTTTTT. Protein: CASSWRSTGELFF. The chain links TRBV5-5 to TRBJ2-2; D gene unclear. In germline, CDR1 is SGHKS, CDR2 YYEKEE (reference sequence). V lost 3 bases and J lost 4, with 7 bases in between. This CDR3 has 13 residues.